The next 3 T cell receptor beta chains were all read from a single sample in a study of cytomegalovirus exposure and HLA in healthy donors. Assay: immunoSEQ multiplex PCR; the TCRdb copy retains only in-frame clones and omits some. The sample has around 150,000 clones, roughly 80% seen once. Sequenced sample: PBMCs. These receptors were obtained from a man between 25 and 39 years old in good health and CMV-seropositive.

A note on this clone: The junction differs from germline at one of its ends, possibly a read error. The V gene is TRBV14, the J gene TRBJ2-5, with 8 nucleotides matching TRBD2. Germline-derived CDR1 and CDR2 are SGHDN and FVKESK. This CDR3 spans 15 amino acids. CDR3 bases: TGTGCCAGCAGCCACCAATACGGGAGGGCAGAGGCCCAGTACTTC. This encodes CASSHQYGRAEAQYF.

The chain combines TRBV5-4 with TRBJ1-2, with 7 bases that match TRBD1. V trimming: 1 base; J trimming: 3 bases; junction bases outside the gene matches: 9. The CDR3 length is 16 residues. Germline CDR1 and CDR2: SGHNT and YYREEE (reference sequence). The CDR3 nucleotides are TGTGCCAGCAGCTTGACAGGGGCATTTCAATACTATGGCTACACCTTC. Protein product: CASSLTGAFQYYGYTF.

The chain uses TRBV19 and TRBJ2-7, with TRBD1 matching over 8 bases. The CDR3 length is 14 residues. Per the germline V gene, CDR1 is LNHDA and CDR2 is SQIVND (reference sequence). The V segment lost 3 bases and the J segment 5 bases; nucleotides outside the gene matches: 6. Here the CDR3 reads CASSIMTGEDEQYF. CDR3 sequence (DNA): TGTGCCAGTAGTATCATGACAGGGGAAGACGAGCAGTACTTC.